The table lists the clone carrying this TCR beta chain with many counts. Unique molecular identifiers were incorporated when the TCRbeta library was constructed. TCRdb re-called the PCR reads with MiXCR, one entry per CDR3 protein. The sample lists 190,000 or so distinct CDR3 sequences, 6% to 7% seen once, with approximately 2.9% in the top ten. This sample stems from a study of T-cell reconstitution after alpha-beta-depleted transplantation in children. The material sequenced was PBMCs from the stem cell graft donor, taken from the stem cell graft. This TCR was sampled from a human donor who donated a stem cell graft to a child with Wiskott-Aldrich syndrome.

This CDR3 reads CASSRGTSGNIYNEQFF. The CDR3 DNA sequence: TGCGCCAGCAGCAGAGGGACTAGCGGGAACATCTACAATGAGCAGTTCTTC. The chain couples TRBV5-1 to TRBJ2-1; 13 nucleotides align to TRBD2. The CDR3 loop spans 17 amino acids. V lost 4 bases and J lost 3; bases outside the gene matches: 7. Looked up from germline, CDR1 is SGHRS and CDR2 is YFSETQ.